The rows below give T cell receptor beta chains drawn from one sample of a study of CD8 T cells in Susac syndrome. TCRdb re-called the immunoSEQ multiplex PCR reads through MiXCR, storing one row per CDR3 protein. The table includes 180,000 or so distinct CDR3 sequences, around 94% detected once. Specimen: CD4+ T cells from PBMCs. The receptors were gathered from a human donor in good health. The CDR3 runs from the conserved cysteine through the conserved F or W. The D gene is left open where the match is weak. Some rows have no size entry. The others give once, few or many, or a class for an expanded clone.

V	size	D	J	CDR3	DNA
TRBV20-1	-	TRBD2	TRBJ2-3	CSARSSGGIDTQYF	TGCAGTGCTAGATCAAGCGGGGGGATTGATACGCAGTATTTT
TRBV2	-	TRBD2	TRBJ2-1	CASSESSGGYNEQFF	TGTGCCAGCAGTGAGAGTAGCGGGGGGTACAATGAGCAGTTCTTC
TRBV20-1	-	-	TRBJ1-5	CSAWSGEIQPQHF	TGCAGTGCTTGGTCAGGGGAGATTCAGCCCCAGCATTTT
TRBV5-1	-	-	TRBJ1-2	CASSPRGALNYGYTF	TGCGCCAGCAGTCCCAGGGGAGCCCTCAACTATGGCTACACCTTC
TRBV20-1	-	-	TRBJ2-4	CSAPHRGGGAKNIQYF	TGCAGTGCCCCGCACCGGGGTGGGGGTGCCAAAAACATTCAGTACTTC
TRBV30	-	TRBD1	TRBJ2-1	CAWSAGQGPYNEQFF	TGTGCCTGGAGTGCAGGACAGGGTCCCTACAATGAGCAGTTCTTC
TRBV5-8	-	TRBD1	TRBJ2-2	CASRGDRGTGELFF	TGTGCCAGCAGGGGTGACAGGGGAACCGGGGAGCTGTTTTTT
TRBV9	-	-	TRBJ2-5	CASSVSSRGSQETQYF	TGTGCCAGCAGCGTATCGTCCCGGGGGAGCCAAGAGACCCAGTACTTC
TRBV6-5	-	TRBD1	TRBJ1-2	CASSTRGLGEYGYTF	TGTGCCAGCAGTACCAGGGGGCTAGGGGAATATGGCTACACCTTC
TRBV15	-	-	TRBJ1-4	CATSRDGRLNEKLFF	TGTGCCACCAGCAGAGACGGACGGCTTAATGAAAAACTGTTTTTT
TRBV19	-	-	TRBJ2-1	CASSAGLRKQFF	TGTGCCAGTAGTGCGGGACTCCGTAAGCAGTTCTTC
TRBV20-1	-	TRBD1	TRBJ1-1	CSARTGLDTEAFF	TGCAGTGCCCGGACAGGGCTGGACACTGAAGCTTTCTTT
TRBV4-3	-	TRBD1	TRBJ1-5	CASSQETGGNQPQHF	TGCGCCAGCAGCCAAGAGACAGGGGGCAATCAGCCCCAGCATTTT
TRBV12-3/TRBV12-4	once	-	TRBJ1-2	CASSPPQGYGYTF	TGTGCCAGCAGTCCTCCCCAGGGATATGGCTACACCTTC
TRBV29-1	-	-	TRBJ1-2	CSVEPGTSGYTF	TGCAGCGTCGAACCCGGGACATCTGGCTACACCTTC
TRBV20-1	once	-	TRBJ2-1	CSARDGAGGGEQFF	TGCAGTGCTAGAGATGGTGCAGGTGGTGGTGAGCAGTTCTTC
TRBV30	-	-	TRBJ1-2	CAWSGQGQSGYTF	TGTGCCTGGAGTGGGCAGGGGCAGAGTGGCTACACCTTC
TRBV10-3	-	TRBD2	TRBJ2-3	CAIRDSGERTDTQYF	TGTGCCATCAGGGATAGCGGGGAGCGCACAGATACGCAGTATTTT
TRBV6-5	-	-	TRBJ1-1	CASSYRDNYEAFF	TGTGCCAGCAGTTACCGGGACAACTATGAAGCTTTCTTT
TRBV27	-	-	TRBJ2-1	CASSLYRRGEQFF	TGTGCCAGCAGTTTATACAGGCGAGGTGAGCAGTTCTTC
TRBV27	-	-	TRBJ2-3	CASSGVSDTQYF	TGTGCCAGCAGTGGCGTTTCAGATACGCAGTATTTT
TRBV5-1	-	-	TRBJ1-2	CASSYDGPANYGYTF	TGCGCCAGCAGCTACGACGGGCCGGCTAACTATGGCTACACCTTC
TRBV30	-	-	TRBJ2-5	CAWDTQETQYF	TGTGCCTGGGATACTCAAGAGACCCAGTACTTC
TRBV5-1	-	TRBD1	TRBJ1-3	CASSFKTGTGNTIYF	TGCGCCAGCAGCTTCAAGACAGGGACCGGAAACACCATATATTTT
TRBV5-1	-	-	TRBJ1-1	CASSLLVGENTEAFF	TGCGCCAGCAGCTTGTTGGTAGGGGAGAACACTGAAGCTTTCTTT
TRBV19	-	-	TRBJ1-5	CASSLMTSNQPQHF	TGTGCCAGTAGCCTCATGACGAGCAATCAGCCCCAGCATTTT
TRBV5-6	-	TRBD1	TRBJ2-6	CASRRTGSSGANVLTF	TGTGCCAGCAGAAGGACAGGCAGCTCTGGGGCCAACGTCCTGACTTTC
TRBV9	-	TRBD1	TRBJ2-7	CASSGGQSAYEQYF	TGTGCCAGCAGCGGGGGACAGTCCGCCTACGAGCAGTACTTC
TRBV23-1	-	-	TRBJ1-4	CASSHRSHREKLFF	TGCGCCAGCAGTCATCGAAGCCACAGGGAAAAACTGTTTTTT
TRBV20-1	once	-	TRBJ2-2	CSAGPGPRTGELFF	TGCAGTGCTGGACCGGGGCCGAGGACCGGGGAGCTGTTTTTT
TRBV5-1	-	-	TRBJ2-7	CASSLFGAAFGEQYF	TGCGCCAGCAGCTTGTTCGGGGCCGCTTTCGGGGAGCAGTACTTC
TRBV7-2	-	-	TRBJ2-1	CASRQKGLLVNEQFF	TGTGCCAGCAGGCAAAAGGGGCTACTTGTTAATGAGCAGTTCTTC
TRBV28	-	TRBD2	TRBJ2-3	CASSFGRGATDTQYF	TGTGCCAGCAGTTTCGGGCGGGGGGCCACAGATACGCAGTATTTT
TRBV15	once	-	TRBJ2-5	CATSRDPGLLQETQYF	TGTGCCACCAGCAGAGATCCTGGACTGCTCCAAGAGACCCAGTACTTC
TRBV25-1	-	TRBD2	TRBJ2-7	CASSDFAGLAGGGYEQYF	TGTGCCAGCAGTGATTTTGCGGGACTAGCGGGGGGCGGTTACGAGCAGTACTTC
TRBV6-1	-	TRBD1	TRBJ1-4	CASSETGKLNEKLFF	TGTGCCAGCAGTGAGACAGGGAAGCTTAATGAAAAACTGTTTTTT
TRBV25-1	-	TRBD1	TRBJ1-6	CASSERQGFSSPLHF	TGTGCCAGCAGTGAACGACAGGGATTCTCTTCACCCCTCCACTTT
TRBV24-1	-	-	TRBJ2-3	CATVPGWAYF	TGTGCCACCGTGCCCGGATGGGCTTATTTT
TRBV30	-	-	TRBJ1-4	CAWSVKATNEKLFF	TGTGCCTGGAGTGTCAAGGCAACTAATGAAAAACTGTTTTTT
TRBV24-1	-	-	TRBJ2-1	CATSDTGPSSYNEQFF	TGTGCCACCAGTGACACGGGACCGAGCTCCTACAATGAGCAGTTCTTC
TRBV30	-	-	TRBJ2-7	CAWSVRDSYEQYF	TGTGCCTGGAGTGTGCGGGACAGTTACGAGCAGTACTTC
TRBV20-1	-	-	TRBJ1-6	CSARRDYNSPLHF	TGCAGTGCTAGACGGGACTATAATTCACCCCTCCACTTT
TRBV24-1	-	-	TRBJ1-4	CATSDPGENEKLFF	TGTGCCACCAGTGATCCCGGGGAAAATGAAAAACTGTTTTTT
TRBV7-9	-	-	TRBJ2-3	CASSSVSGRGDTQYF	TGTGCCAGCAGCTCCGTCTCGGGGCGAGGAGATACGCAGTATTTT
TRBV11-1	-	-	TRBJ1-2	CASSARELGGYTF	TGTGCCAGCAGCGCCAGGGAACTGGGTGGCTACACCTTC
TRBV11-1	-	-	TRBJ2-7	CASSRDTSYEQYF	TGTGCCAGCAGCCGGGACACCTCCTACGAGCAGTACTTC
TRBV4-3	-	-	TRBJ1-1	CASSQDRGASGTEAFF	TGCGCCAGCAGCCAAGATAGGGGGGCTTCGGGCACTGAAGCTTTCTTT
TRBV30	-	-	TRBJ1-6	CAWSVQEGPPLHF	TGTGCCTGGAGTGTACAAGAAGGTCCACCCCTCCACTTT
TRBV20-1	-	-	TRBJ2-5	CSARGGRGRETQYF	TGCAGTGCTAGAGGTGGAAGGGGTAGAGAGACCCAGTACTTC
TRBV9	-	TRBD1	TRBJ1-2	CASSVGTGRYGYTF	TGTGCCAGCAGCGTAGGGACAGGGAGATATGGCTACACCTTC
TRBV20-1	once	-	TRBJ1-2	CSAREDSNYGYTF	TGCAGTGCTAGAGAGGACAGTAACTATGGCTACACCTTC
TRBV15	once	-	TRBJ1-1	CATSPRTGAEAFF	TGTGCCACCAGCCCCCGCACGGGAGCTGAAGCTTTCTTT
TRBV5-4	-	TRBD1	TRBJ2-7	CASSSRDRHYEQYF	TGTGCCAGCAGCTCCAGGGACAGGCACTACGAGCAGTACTTC
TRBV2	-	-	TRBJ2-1	CASRDPGEQFF	TGTGCCAGCAGAGATCCGGGTGAGCAGTTCTTC
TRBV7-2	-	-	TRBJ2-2	CASSLEGLNTGELFF	TGTGCCAGCAGCCTAGAGGGACTCAACACCGGGGAGCTGTTTTTT
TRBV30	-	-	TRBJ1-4	CAWSVGQINEKLFF	TGTGCCTGGAGTGTAGGGCAGATTAATGAAAAACTGTTTTTT
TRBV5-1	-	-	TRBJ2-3	CASSLAPASGTDTQYF	TGCGCCAGCAGCTTGGCCCCAGCGTCGGGCACAGATACGCAGTATTTT
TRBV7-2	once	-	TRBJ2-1	CASSSGNSGGEQFF	TGTGCCAGCAGCTCGGGGAACTCTGGAGGTGAGCAGTTCTTC
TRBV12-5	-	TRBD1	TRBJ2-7	CASGLEGARYEQYF	TGTGCTAGTGGTCTCGAGGGGGCACGGTACGAGCAGTACTTC